Only a few counts were recorded for the clone carrying this TCR beta chain. No antigen is known for it. The data were taken from a study of cytomegalovirus exposure and HLA in healthy donors. Across the study: HLA-typed donors were the source of 90 million or so unique TCRs, which an early data release held.

A multiplex PCR was run with 60 Vbeta primers and 13 Jbeta primers. Produced via immunoSEQ multiplex PCR; TCRdb's table is partial and in-frame only. The sample carries about 87,000 clones, more than 75% recorded once. Study-wide results and caveats: The study listed approximately 160 cytomegalovirus-associated TCR beta chains.

Sequenced material: PBMCs. This clonotype originated in a woman in her forties in good health and CMV-seronegative.

The CDR3 nucleotides read TGTGCCAGCAGCGCTCAGGGGCCCGTCGATGGCTACACCTTC. It yields the protein CASSAQGPVDGYTF. This chain connects TRBV7-9 to TRBJ1-2, with D perhaps TRBD1 (6 bases). The germline CDR1 and CDR2 sequences are SEHNR and FQNEAQ (reference sequence). Trimming shortened V by 5 bases and J by 6 bases, and 16 bases separated the two germline ends. The CDR3 is made up of 14 amino acids.